The clone carrying this T cell receptor (beta chain) was seen just once. The data are from a study of blood T cell repertoires in COVID-19. Original processing notes: Nucleated cell number was recorded as an estimate derived from reference gene primer amplification. TCRdb keeps only in-frame clones here, not all; method: immunoSEQ multiplex PCR. The V and J calls and clone size were taken over from that table, and D and trimming were inferred from the DNA. The sample shows about 210,000 clones, more than 75% of them seen only once. The V gene's germline CDR1 is SNHLY and CDR2 FYNNEI. Between the trimmed V and J ends, which lost 7 bases and 4 bases, there was a span of 16 bases. CDR3 length equals 15 residues.

This chain uses TRBV2 with TRBJ2-2; D gene unclear. What was sequenced was peripheral blood. The source is an older woman with COVID-19, enrolled during active disease. The CDR3 reads CASTSRQRSTGELFF. The CDR3 DNA follows: TGTGCCAGCACCTCCCGTCAGCGTAGCACCGGGGAGCTGTTTTTT.